The 9 T cell receptor beta chains below were found in one sample sequenced in a study of cytomegalovirus exposure and HLA in healthy donors. Assay: immunoSEQ multiplex PCR; the TCRdb copy retains only in-frame clones and omits some. The sample includes more than 60,000 clones, 97% of them seen just once. Source material: PBMCs. The receptors originated from a woman aged 18-29 years in good health and CMV-seropositive.

The chain joins TRBV6-4 to TRBJ2-7; D remains unclear. This CDR3 is built from 14 residues. Germline CDR1 MRHNA, CDR2 SNTAGT. The V end was cut by 0 bases, the J end by 2 bases, with 8 bases between. CDR3: CASSDSLSAYEQYF. CDR3 sequence (DNA): TGTGCCAGCAGTGACTCGTTGTCGGCCTACGAGCAGTACTTC.

V gene TRBV6-5 combines with J gene TRBJ2-7; a possible D gene is TRBD1 (8 bases). Germline values: CDR1 MNHEY, CDR2 SVGAGI. Between the trimmed V and J ends, which lost 4 bases and 4 bases, there was a span of 17 bases. The CDR3 consists of 15 residues. The CDR3 protein is CASSSFTGGGYEQYF. The CDR3 nucleotides are TGTGCCAGCAGTTCCTTCACAGGGGGGGGGTACGAGCAGTACTTC.

The rearrangement links TRBV29-1 to TRBJ1-1; no definite D call. V was shortened by 7 bases and J by 3 bases, with 6 bases between the two germline ends. Germline V gene lookup returns CDR1 SQVTM and CDR2 ANQGSEA. The CDR3 runs to 10 residues. CDR3: CSGADTEAFF. CDR3 nucleotide sequence: TGCAGCGGCGCCGACACTGAAGCTTTCTTT.

The J gene is TRBJ2-7, the V gene TRBV7-9; the match to TRBD1 covers 7 bases. The CDR3 has 15 amino acids. Unmatched junction bases numbered 9, after V lost 6 bases and J lost 1 base. Germline CDR1 reads SEHNR; CDR2 reads FQNEAQ (reference sequence). The DNA for the CDR3 is TGTGCCAGCAGGCCTTCCGGGACAGCTTCCTACGAGCAGTACTTC. It codes for CASRPSGTASYEQYF.

V is TRBV6-5 and J is TRBJ1-2, with a tentative D call TRBD1 (6 bases). CDR3 length equals 12 residues. The germline V gene encodes CDR1 MNHEY and CDR2 SVGAGI. Between the trimmed V and J ends, which lost 6 bases and 8 bases, there was a span of 13 bases. As DNA, the CDR3 is TGTGCCAGCAGAGTTCCAGGGGTAGGCTACACCTTC. Translating it yields CASRVPGVGYTF.

The chain combines TRBV6-4 with TRBJ2-1; 9 bases line up with TRBD2. Germline V CDR1 and CDR2: MRHNA, SNTAGT. The CDR3 runs to 14 residues. Trimming at V came to 6 bases and at J to 5 bases, leaving 5 bases not matched to a gene. CDR3 sequence: CASSLLAGHNEQFF. The CDR3 DNA sequence: TGTGCCAGCAGCTTACTAGCGGGCCACAATGAGCAGTTCTTC.

This chain joins TRBV29-1 and TRBJ2-1; 9 bases are a match to TRBD2. Germline values: CDR1 SQVTM, CDR2 ANQGSEA. The V and J ends lost 7 bases and 8 bases, in that order; junction bases with no gene match: 9. CDR3 length: 13 amino acids. The CDR3 bases are TGCAGCGCCAAAGGGCTAGCGGGATATGAGCAGTTCTTC. This codes for CSAKGLAGYEQFF.

This chain links TRBV4-1 with TRBJ2-3; 10 bases are a match to TRBD1. In germline, CDR1 is MGHRA, CDR2 YSYEKL. The ends lost 6 bases at V and 8 bases at J; junction bases unmatched: 11. This CDR3 is built from 15 residues. The CDR3 loop reads CASSFGTGERGTQYF. The DNA of the CDR3 is TGCGCCAGCAGTTTCGGGACAGGGGAACGAGGTACGCAGTATTTT.

The chain employs TRBV18 and TRBJ1-2; the match to TRBD1 covers 8 bases. The V gene's germline CDR1 is KGHSH and CDR2 LQKENI. J lost 4 bases, V lost 3 bases, and 1 base had no gene match. This CDR3 contains 13 residues. CDR3: CASSPGQAYGYTF. The CDR3 DNA sequence: TGTGCCAGCTCACCGGGACAGGCCTATGGCTACACCTTC.